This section outlines one T cell receptor (beta chain) sequence together with its context. The data were obtained in a study of blood T cells in healthy people across ages. About the research overall: Every two T cells gave about one barcoded beta molecule via template switching.

It was with a sample-barcoded 5' primer and a J-beta primer mix that a second PCR of roughly 7 to 12 cycles was run. Every cDNA molecule carried a tag from a template-switch adaptor bearing 12 random nucleotides. TCRdb reprocessed the 5' RACE reads with MiXCR, giving one entry per CDR3 protein. The sample holds 660,000 or so distinct CDR3 sequences, roughly 58% seen once. About 9.9 milliliters of peripheral blood were drawn from each donor. This CDR3 is 16 amino acids long. Germline V gives CDR1 DFQATT, CDR2 SNEGSKA (reference sequence). Trimming removed 6 bases from V and 8 bases from J, with 26 bases in between.

This clonotype originated in a man aged 55 to 70 in good health. The chain joins TRBV20-1 to TRBJ2-1; D may be TRBD1 or TRBD2 (6 bases each). Input material: blood. CDR3 region: CSATMSGGGVLDEQFF. The CDR3 coding sequence is TGCAGTGCCACCATGTCCGGGGGCGGTGTTTTGGATGAGCAGTTCTTC.